Sequencing of this TCR beta chain was carried out in a study of cytomegalovirus exposure and HLA in healthy donors. Study summary: Approximately 81% of several hundred genotyped donors fell in the Caucasian-associated ancestry cluster.

Study-wide results and limits: In an earlier analysis, most TCR beta V segments were productive about 87% or about 30% of the time. It was reportedly the case that the classifier diagnosed cytomegalovirus status with high specificity and sensitivity. In a later analysis, V- and J-gene trimming of beta chains associated with a DCLRE1C missense variant, replicated independently.

The V and J ends lost 5 bases and 0 bases respectively, with 5 bases between them. This CDR3 has 12 amino acids. Germline V gives CDR1 GTSNPN, CDR2 SVGIG (reference sequence). In the case of this clone: Antigen unknown.

PCR involved 60 Vbeta and 13 Jbeta primers. Sequenced by immunoSEQ multiplex PCR; TCRdb stores in-frame clones only, minus some. The data show roughly 140,000 clones, with almost 80% seen just once and 0.66% held by the top ten. The sequenced sample consisted of PBMCs. The TCR sequence derives from a male donor in good health and CMV-seronegative. The chain joins TRBV30 to TRBJ1-3; the D is unclear. CDR3 amino acids: CAWVHSGNTIYF. CDR3 sequence (DNA): TGTGCCTGGGTCCACTCTGGAAACACCATATATTTT.